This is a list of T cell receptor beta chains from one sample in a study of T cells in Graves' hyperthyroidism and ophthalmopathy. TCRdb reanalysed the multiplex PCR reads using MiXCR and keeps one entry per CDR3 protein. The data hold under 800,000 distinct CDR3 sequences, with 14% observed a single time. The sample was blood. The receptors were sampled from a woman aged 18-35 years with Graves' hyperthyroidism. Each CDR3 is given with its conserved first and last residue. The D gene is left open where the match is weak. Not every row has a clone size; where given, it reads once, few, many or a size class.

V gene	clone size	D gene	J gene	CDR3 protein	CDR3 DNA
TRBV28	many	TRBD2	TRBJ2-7	CASRLTSGRGYEQYF	TGTGCCAGCAGGCTAACTAGCGGGAGGGGGTACGAGCAGTACTTC
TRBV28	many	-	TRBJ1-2	CASTTVDWPGFNYGYTF	TGTGCCAGCACCACGGTGGACTGGCCCGGTTTTAACTATGGCTACACCTTC
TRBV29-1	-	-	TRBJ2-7	CSAPGHRPYEQYF	TGCAGCGCTCCGGGACACAGACCCTACGAGCAGTACTTC
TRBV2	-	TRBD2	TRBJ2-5	CASSSMPGLAGGLETQYF	TGTGCCAGCTCCTCCATGCCGGGACTAGCGGGAGGCTTGGAGACCCAGTACTTC
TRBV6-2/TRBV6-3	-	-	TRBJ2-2	CASSYGAGGGGELFF	TGTGCCAGCAGTTACGGAGCAGGGGGGGGCGGGGAGCTGTTTTTT
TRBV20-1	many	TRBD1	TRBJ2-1	CSAREGTADNEQFF	TGCAGTGCTAGAGAAGGGACAGCAGACAATGAGCAGTTCTTC
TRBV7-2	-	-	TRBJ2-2	CASSLEVVGTGELFF	TGTGCCAGCAGCTTAGAGGTAGTCGGGACCGGGGAGCTGTTTTTT
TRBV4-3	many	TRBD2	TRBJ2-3	CASSQDSAGSTDTQYF	TGCGCCAGCAGCCAAGATTCAGCGGGGTCCACAGATACGCAGTATTTT
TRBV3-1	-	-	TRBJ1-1	CASSQELPGPMNTEAFF	TGTGCCAGCAGCCAAGAGTTACCGGGACCCATGAACACTGAAGCTTTCTTT
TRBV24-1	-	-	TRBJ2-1	CATSGISPRSSHEQFF	TGTGCCACCAGTGGAATATCCCCCAGGTCATCCCATGAGCAGTTCTTC
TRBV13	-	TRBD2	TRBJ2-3	CASSSVPTSGGSQYF	TGTGCCAGCAGCTCCGTCCCGACTAGCGGGGGGTCCCAGTATTTT
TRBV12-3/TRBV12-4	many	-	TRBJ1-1	CASSYRESMNTEAFF	TGTGCCAGCAGCTACAGGGAATCCATGAACACTGAAGCTTTCTTT
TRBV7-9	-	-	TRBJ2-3	CASSLGLVKDRYPDTQYF	TGTGCCAGCAGCTTAGGGTTGGTCAAGGACAGATACCCAGATACGCAGTATTTT
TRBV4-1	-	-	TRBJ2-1	CASSQEVYTMSGQFF	TGCGCCAGCAGCCAAGAGGTCTATACAATGAGCGGGCAGTTCTTC
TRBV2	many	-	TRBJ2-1	CASGLLGNEQFF	TGTGCCAGCGGCCTACTAGGAAATGAGCAGTTCTTC
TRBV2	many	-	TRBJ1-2	CASSASGVGYTF	TGTGCCAGCAGTGCTTCGGGGGTCGGCTACACCTTC
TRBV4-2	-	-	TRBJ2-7	CASSQGNWPTYEQYF	TGTGCCAGCAGCCAAGGCAACTGGCCCACCTACGAGCAGTACTTC
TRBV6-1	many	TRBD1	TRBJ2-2	CASSPDRGYTGELFF	TGTGCCAGCAGCCCCGACAGGGGATACACCGGGGAGCTGTTTTTT
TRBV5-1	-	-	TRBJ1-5	CASSLESGSNQPQHF	TGCGCCAGCAGCTTGGAATCGGGGAGCAATCAGCCCCAGCATTTT
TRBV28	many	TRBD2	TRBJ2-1	CASRPNLAGYNEQFF	TGTGCCAGCAGACCGAACCTAGCGGGCTACAATGAGCAGTTCTTC
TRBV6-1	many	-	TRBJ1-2	CASSESQGYGYTF	TGTGCCAGCAGTGAAAGTCAGGGCTATGGCTACACCTTC
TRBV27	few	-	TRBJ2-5	CASSPVNLGAETQYF	TGTGCCAGCAGCCCTGTAAATTTAGGGGCCGAGACCCAGTACTTC
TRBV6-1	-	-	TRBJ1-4	CASVQGAETEKLFF	TGTGCCAGCGTACAGGGAGCGGAAACTGAAAAACTGTTTTTT
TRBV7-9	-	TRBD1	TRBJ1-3	CASSRTGFENTIYF	TGTGCCAGCAGTCGGACAGGGTTTGAAAACACCATATATTTT
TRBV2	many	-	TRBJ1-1	CATHRANTEAFF	TGTGCCACCCACAGGGCGAACACTGAAGCTTTCTTT
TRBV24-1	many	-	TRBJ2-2	CATSERTETNTGELFF	TGTGCCACCAGTGAAAGGACTGAAACGAACACCGGGGAGCTGTTTTTT
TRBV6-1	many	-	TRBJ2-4	CASSYHSVGVKNIQYF	TGTGCCAGCAGTTATCACTCAGTGGGGGTCAAAAACATTCAGTACTTC
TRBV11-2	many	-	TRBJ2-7	CASSRHLSYEQYF	TGTGCCAGCAGCAGGCATCTCTCCTACGAGCAGTACTTC
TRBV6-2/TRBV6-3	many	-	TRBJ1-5	CASSNGEPQPQHF	TGTGCCAGTTCAAACGGCGAACCCCAGCCCCAGCATTTT
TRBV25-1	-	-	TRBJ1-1	CASSDRGQNTEAFF	TGTGCCAGCAGTGATCGGGGACAGAACACTGAAGCTTTCTTT
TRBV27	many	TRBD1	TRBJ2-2	CASSLSIGDRGNTGELFF	TGTGCCAGCAGTTTATCGATAGGGGACAGGGGGAACACCGGGGAGCTGTTTTTT
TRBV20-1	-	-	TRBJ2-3	CSARDGTRGTDTQYF	TGCAGTGCTAGAGATGGTACTAGGGGCACAGATACGCAGTATTTT
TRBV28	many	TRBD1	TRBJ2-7	CASSTRDRGLYEQYF	TGTGCCAGCAGCACTCGAGACAGGGGGCTCTACGAGCAGTACTTC